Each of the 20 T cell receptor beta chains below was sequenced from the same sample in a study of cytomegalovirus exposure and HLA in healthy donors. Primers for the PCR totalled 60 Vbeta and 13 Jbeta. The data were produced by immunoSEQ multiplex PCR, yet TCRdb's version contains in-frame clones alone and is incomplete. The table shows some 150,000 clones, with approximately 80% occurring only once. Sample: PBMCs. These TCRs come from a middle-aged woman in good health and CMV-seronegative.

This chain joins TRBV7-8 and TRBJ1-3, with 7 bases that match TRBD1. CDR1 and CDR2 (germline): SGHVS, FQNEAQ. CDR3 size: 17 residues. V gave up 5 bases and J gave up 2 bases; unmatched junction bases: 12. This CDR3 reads CASSPHDRASTGNTIYF. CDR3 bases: TGTGCCAGCAGCCCTCATGACAGGGCCAGCACTGGAAACACCATATATTTT.

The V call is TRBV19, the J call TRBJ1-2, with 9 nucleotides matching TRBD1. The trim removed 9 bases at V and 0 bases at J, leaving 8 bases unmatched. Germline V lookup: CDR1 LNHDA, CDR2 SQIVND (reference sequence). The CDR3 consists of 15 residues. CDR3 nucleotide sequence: TGTGCCAGCCAGACAGGGGGTCTGGCTAACTATGGCTACACCTTC. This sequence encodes CASQTGGLANYGYTF. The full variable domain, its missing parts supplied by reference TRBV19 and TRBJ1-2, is DGGITQSPKYLFRKEGQNVTLSCEQNLNHDAMYWYRQDPGQGLRLIYYSQIVNDFQKGDIAEGYSVSREKKESFPLTVTSAQKNPTAFYLCASQTGGLANYGYTFGSGTRLTVV.

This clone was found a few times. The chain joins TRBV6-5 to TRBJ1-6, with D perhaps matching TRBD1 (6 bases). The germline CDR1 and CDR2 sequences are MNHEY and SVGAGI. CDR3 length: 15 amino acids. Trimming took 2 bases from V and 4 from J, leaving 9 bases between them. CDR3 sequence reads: CASSYGGAYNSPLHF. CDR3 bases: TGTGCCAGCAGTTACGGGGGGGCTTATAATTCACCCCTCCACTTT.

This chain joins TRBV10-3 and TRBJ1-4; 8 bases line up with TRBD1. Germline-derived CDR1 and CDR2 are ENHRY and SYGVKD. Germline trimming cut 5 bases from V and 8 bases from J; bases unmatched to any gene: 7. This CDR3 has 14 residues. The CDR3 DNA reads TGTGCCATCAGTTCGACAGGGGTAGGCGAAAAACTGTTTTTT. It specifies CAISSTGVGEKLFF.

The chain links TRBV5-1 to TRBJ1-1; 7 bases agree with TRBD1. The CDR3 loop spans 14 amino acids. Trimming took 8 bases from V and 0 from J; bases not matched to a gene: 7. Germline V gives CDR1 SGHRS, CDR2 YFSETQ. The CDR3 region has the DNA TGCGCCAGTAAAGCCGGGACAGTGAACACTGAAGCTTTCTTT. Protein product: CASKAGTVNTEAFF.

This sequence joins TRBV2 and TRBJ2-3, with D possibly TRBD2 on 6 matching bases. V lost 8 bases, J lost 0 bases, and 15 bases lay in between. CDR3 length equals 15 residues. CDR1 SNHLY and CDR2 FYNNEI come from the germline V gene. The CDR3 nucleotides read TGTGCCAGCGAGTCGGGGGTCTTAAGCACAGATACGCAGTATTTT. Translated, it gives CASESGVLSTDTQYF.

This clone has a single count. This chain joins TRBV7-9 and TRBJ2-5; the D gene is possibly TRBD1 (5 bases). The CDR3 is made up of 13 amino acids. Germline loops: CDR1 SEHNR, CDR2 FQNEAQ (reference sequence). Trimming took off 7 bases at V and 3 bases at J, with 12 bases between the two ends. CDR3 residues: CASILDSEETQYF. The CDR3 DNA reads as TGTGCCAGCATTCTCGACAGCGAAGAGACCCAGTACTTC.

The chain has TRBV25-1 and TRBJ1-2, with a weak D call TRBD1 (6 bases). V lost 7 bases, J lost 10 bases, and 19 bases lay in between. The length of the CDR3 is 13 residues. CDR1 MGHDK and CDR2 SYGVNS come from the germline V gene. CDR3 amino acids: CASTSGTTKDYTF. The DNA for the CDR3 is TGTGCCAGCACTTCCGGGACAACTAAGGACTACACCTTC.

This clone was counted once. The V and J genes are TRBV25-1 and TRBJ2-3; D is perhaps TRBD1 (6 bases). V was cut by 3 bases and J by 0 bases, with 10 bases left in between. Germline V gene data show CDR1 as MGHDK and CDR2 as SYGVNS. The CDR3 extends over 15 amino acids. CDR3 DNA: TGTGCCAGCAGTGATCGGACAGATAGCACAGATACGCAGTATTTT. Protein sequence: CASSDRTDSTDTQYF.

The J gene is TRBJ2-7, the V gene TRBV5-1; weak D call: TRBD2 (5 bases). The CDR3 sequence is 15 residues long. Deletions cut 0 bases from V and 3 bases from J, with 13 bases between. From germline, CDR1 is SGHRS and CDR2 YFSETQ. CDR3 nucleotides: TGCGCCAGCAGCTTGGCCGGGGTCTTCATCTACGAGCAGTACTTC. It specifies CASSLAGVFIYEQYF.

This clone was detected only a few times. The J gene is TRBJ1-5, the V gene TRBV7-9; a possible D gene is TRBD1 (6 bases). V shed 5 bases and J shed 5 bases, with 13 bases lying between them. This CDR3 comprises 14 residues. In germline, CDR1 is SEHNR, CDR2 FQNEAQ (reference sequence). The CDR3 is CASSGQGWDQPQHF. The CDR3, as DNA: TGTGCCAGCAGCGGGCAGGGGTGGGATCAGCCCCAGCATTTT.

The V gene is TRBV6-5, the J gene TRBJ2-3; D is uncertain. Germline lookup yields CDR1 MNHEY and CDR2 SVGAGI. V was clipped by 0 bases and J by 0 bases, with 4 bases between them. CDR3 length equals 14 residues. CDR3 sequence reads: CASSYSRSTDTQYF. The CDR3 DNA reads TGTGCCAGCAGTTACTCCAGGAGCACAGATACGCAGTATTTT.

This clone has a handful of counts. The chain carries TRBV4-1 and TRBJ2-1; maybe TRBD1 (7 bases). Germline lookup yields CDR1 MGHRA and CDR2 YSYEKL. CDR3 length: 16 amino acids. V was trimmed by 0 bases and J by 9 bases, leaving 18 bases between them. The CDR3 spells CASSQEEGARRREQFF. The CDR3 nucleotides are TGCGCCAGCAGCCAAGAGGAGGGGGCGAGACGGCGTGAGCAGTTCTTC.

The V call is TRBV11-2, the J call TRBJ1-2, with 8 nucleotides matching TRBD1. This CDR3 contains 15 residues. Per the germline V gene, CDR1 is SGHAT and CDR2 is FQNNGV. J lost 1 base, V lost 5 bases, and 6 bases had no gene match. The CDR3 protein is CASSPAGGLNYGYTF. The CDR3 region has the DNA TGTGCCAGCAGCCCAGCAGGGGGCCTTAACTATGGCTACACCTTC.

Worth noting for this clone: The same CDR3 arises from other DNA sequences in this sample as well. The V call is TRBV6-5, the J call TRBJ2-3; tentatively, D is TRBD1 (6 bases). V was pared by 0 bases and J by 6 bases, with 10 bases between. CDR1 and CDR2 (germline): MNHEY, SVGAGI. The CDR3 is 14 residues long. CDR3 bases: TGTGCCAGCAGTTACTCCACAGGGCGGGATACGCAGTATTTT. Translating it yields CASSYSTGRDTQYF.

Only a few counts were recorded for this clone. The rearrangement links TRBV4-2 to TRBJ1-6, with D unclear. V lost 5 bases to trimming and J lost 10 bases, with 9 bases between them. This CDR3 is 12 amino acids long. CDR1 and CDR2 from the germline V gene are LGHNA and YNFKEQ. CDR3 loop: CASSTRQSPLHF. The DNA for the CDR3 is TGTGCCAGCAGCACCAGGCAGTCACCCCTCCACTTT.

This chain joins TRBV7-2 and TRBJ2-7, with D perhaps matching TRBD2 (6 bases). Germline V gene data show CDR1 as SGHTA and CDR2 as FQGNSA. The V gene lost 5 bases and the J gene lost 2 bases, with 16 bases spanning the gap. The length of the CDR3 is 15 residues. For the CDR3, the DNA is TGTGCCAGCAGCCCTCCGGGACTCATGACCTACGAGCAGTACTTC. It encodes CASSPPGLMTYEQYF.

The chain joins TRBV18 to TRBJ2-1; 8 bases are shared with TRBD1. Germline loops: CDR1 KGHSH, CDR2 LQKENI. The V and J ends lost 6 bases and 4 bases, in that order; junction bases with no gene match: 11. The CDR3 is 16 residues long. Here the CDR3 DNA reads TGTGCCAGCTCTTACAACCCAGGGGGCGGGTACAATGAGCAGTTCTTC. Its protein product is CASSYNPGGGYNEQFF.

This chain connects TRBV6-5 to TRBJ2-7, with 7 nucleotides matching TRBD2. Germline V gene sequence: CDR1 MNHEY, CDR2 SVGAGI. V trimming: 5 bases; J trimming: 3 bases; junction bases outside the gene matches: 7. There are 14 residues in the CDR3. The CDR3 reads CASSTRSGNYEQYF. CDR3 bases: TGTGCCAGCAGTACTCGGAGCGGGAACTACGAGCAGTACTTC.

CDR3: CASSPGLSTDTQYF. Written as DNA, the CDR3 is TGTGCCAGCAGTCCGGGACTGAGCACAGATACGCAGTATTTT. The chain joins TRBV6-5 to TRBJ2-3; D possibly corresponds to TRBD2 (6 bases). Trimming removed 5 bases at V and 0 bases at J, with 9 bases between. Germline V gives CDR1 MNHEY, CDR2 SVGAGI. CDR3 length equals 14 residues.